The 24 T cell receptor beta chains reported below all come from one sample, sequenced in a study of T cell changes during pregnancy in multiple sclerosis. Produced via immunoSEQ multiplex PCR; TCRdb's table is partial and in-frame only. The data contain about 55,000 clones, about 94% of them seen just once; the ten biggest clones take up less than 3%. The specimen comprised CD8+ T cells from peripheral blood mononuclear cells, sampled after pregnancy. These TCRs come from a female donor with multiple sclerosis, enrolled in a pregnancy study.

The chain uses TRBV27 and TRBJ2-3, with 10 bases lining up with TRBD1. Germline CDR1 is MNHEY and CDR2 is SMNVEV (reference sequence). The CDR3 consists of 15 residues. Trimming cost V 6 bases and J 6 bases; bases outside gene matches: 9. CDR3 coding DNA: TGTGCCAGCAGGCCCCGGGACAGGGGTTTGGATACGCAGTATTTT. It is translated as CASRPRDRGLDTQYF.

This chain joins TRBV30 and TRBJ1-2, with TRBD1 matching 8 bases. Looked up from germline, CDR1 is GTSNPN and CDR2 is SVGIG (reference sequence). There are 13 residues in the CDR3. Trimming cost V 6 bases and J 8 bases; bases outside gene matches: 11. The DNA for the CDR3 is TGTGCCTGTACAGGGGGTTTGGGTTACGGCTACACCTTC. It encodes CACTGGLGYGYTF. The variable domain in full, completed from reference TRBV30 and TRBJ1-2, reads SQTIHQWPATLVQPVGSPLSLECTVEGTSNPNLYWYRQAAGRGLQLLFYSVGIGQISSEVPQNLSASRPQDRQFILSSKKLLLSDSGFYLCACTGGLGYGYTFGSGTRLTVV.

V gene TRBV13 combines with J gene TRBJ1-4; possible D gene TRBD1, 5 bases. V was trimmed by 5 bases and J by 6 bases, leaving 16 bases between them. Germline V gives CDR1 PRHDT, CDR2 FYEKMQ (reference sequence). The length of the CDR3 is 15 residues. The CDR3 region is CASSTPLGPYEKLFF. DNA for the CDR3: TGTGCCAGCAGCACCCCCCTGGGGCCTTATGAAAAACTGTTTTTT. The variable domain in full, completed from reference TRBV13 and TRBJ1-4, reads AAGVIQSPRHLIKEKRETATLKCYPIPRHDTVYWYQQGPGQDPQFLISFYEKMQSDKGSIPDRFSAQQFSDYHSELNMSSLELGDSALYFCASSTPLGPYEKLFFGSGTQLSVL.

J is TRBJ2-7 and V is TRBV7-8; D may be TRBD2 (5 bases). V lost 2 bases and J 0 bases, leaving 20 bases between the germline ends. This CDR3 is built from 18 residues. Germline V gene lookup returns CDR1 SGHVS and CDR2 FQNEAQ. In nucleotides, the CDR3 is TGTGCCAGCAGCTTATGGAGCACGGTGGCAGGACTCTCCTACGAGCAGTACTTC. It encodes CASSLWSTVAGLSYEQYF.

V gene TRBV27 combines with J gene TRBJ2-7; possible D gene TRBD2, 6 bases. CDR3 size: 15 residues. Germline CDR1 and CDR2: MNHEY and SMNVEV (reference sequence). Trimming stripped 8 bases from V and 2 bases from J, with 19 bases between. The CDR3 DNA reads TGTGCCAGCCGCTCGGGGGATTCTTATCCCTACGAGCAGTACTTC. As protein: CASRSGDSYPYEQYF.

This sequence joins TRBV7-8 and TRBJ2-7; 8 positions match TRBD1. CDR3 length: 16 amino acids. V shed 0 bases and J 3 bases; nucleotides not matched to a gene: 7. The germline V gene encodes CDR1 SGHVS and CDR2 FQNEAQ. CDR3 protein: CASSLALAGGVYEQYF. The CDR3 nucleotides are TGTGCCAGCAGCTTAGCGTTGGCAGGGGGCGTCTACGAGCAGTACTTC.

The chain couples TRBV6-5 to TRBJ2-7, with D possibly being TRBD1 (6 bases). This CDR3 comprises 14 residues. V was trimmed by 5 bases and J by 3 bases, leaving 14 bases between them. CDR1 is MNHEY, CDR2 SVGAGI, per germline. CDR3: CASSLLGGHYEQYF. The CDR3 nucleotides read TGTGCCAGCAGTCTATTAGGGGGACACTACGAGCAGTACTTC.

CDR3: CASSLVTVDRTEAFF. The CDR3 nucleotides are TGTGCCAGCAGCTTAGTAACAGTCGATCGTACTGAAGCTTTCTTT. The chain has TRBV11-2 and TRBJ1-1; D remains unclear. Germline CDR1 is SGHAT and CDR2 is FQNNGV. The CDR3 covers 15 residues. With 1 base removed from V and 5 bases from J, the gap between germline ends came to 14 bases.

This rearrangement joins TRBV6-1 to TRBJ2-7; D is ambiguous. Between the trimmed V and J ends, which lost 4 bases and 0 bases, there was a span of 10 bases. CDR3 length: 14 amino acids. The germline V gene encodes CDR1 MNHNS and CDR2 SASEGT. In DNA, the CDR3 is TGTGCCAGCAGTGGGTTTTCGAGCTCCTACGAGCAGTACTTC. It specifies CASSGFSSSYEQYF.

The chain employs TRBV29-1 and TRBJ1-2, with TRBD1 as a possible D gene (6 bases). CDR3 length equals 13 residues. Germline V gene data show CDR1 as SQVTM and CDR2 as ANQGSEA. The V gene lost 7 bases and the J gene lost 6 bases, with 18 bases spanning the gap. The CDR3 nucleotides read TGCAGCGCCGGTCGGGACAATTCTAATGGCTACACCTTC. Translation gives CSAGRDNSNGYTF. Together with reference TRBV29-1 and TRBJ1-2, the CDR3 gives the full variable domain: SAVISQKPSRDICQRGTSLTIQCQVDSQVTMMFWYRQQPGQSLTLIATANQGSEATYESGFVIDKFPISRPNLTFSTLTVSNMSPEDSSIYLCSAGRDNSNGYTFGSGTRLTVV.

This clone has a single count. V and J are TRBV6-5 and TRBJ2-7, with D possibly TRBD1 on 6 matching bases. CDR1 is MNHEY and CDR2 is SVGAGI in the germline V gene. With 0 bases removed from V and 3 bases from J, the gap between germline ends came to 9 bases. The CDR3 covers 14 residues. CDR3 in DNA: TGTGCCAGCAGTTACTCGGACAGTGACTACGAGCAGTACTTC. Its translation is CASSYSDSDYEQYF.

This clone was detected only once. The chain joins TRBV19 to TRBJ2-7, with 8 bases aligning to TRBD1. Germline CDR1 LNHDA, CDR2 SQIVND (reference sequence). Trimming cost V 5 bases and J 3 bases; bases outside gene matches: 9. The CDR3 totals 15 residues. The CDR3 nucleotides read TGTGCCAGTAGTGTCGGGACAGGATTAAACTACGAGCAGTACTTC. It is translated as CASSVGTGLNYEQYF.

This chain uses TRBV19 with TRBJ1-5; 8 bases are shared with TRBD1. Losses at the gene ends were 1 base for V and 5 bases for J; bases not matched to a gene: 7. Germline-derived CDR1 and CDR2 are LNHDA and SQIVND (reference sequence). The CDR3 has 16 residues. This chain's CDR3 is CASSIAGGQEDQPQHF. The CDR3 DNA is TGTGCCAGTAGTATAGCCGGGGGACAGGAAGATCAGCCCCAGCATTTT.

V usage is TRBV4-1 and J usage is TRBJ2-7; 11 bases agree with TRBD1. The ends lost 3 bases at V and 3 bases at J; junction bases unmatched: 4. The CDR3 totals 15 residues. CDR1 MGHRA and CDR2 YSYEKL come from the germline V gene. The CDR3, as DNA: TGCGCCAGCAGCCAGTCCGGGACAGGGGGCTACGAGCAGTACTTC. It specifies CASSQSGTGGYEQYF.

In its sample, this clone was seen once. The chain recombines TRBV5-1 with TRBJ2-1, with 8 bases lining up with TRBD2. Germline CDR1 SGHRS, CDR2 YFSETQ. The ends lost 4 bases at V and 9 bases at J; junction bases unmatched: 0. This CDR3 is 11 amino acids long. The CDR3 loop reads CASSAGGEQFF. CDR3 bases: TGCGCCAGCAGCGCGGGGGGTGAGCAGTTCTTC. Full variable domain (remainder filled in from reference TRBV5-1 and TRBJ2-1): KAGVTQTPRYLIKTRGQQVTLSCSPISGHRSVSWYQQTPGQGLQFLFEYFSETQRNKGNFPGRFSGRQFSNSRSEMNVSTLELGDSALYLCASSAGGEQFFGPGTRLTVL.

This clone showed up just once. The chain carries TRBV27 and TRBJ2-7; a weak D match, TRBD2 (6 bases). Trimming took off 3 bases at V and 0 bases at J, with 24 bases between the two ends. CDR3 length: 19 residues. Germline-derived CDR1 and CDR2 are MNHEY and SMNVEV (reference sequence). In DNA form, the CDR3 reads TGTGCCAGCAGTTTCAGAAGTCCCCAAGTTGGGACTGGCTCCTACGAGCAGTACTTC. Translating gives CASSFRSPQVGTGSYEQYF.

This rearrangement joins TRBV10-3 to TRBJ2-7, with D maybe TRBD2 (5 bases). Germline V gene lookup returns CDR1 ENHRY and CDR2 SYGVKD. Trimming removed 4 bases from V and 1 base from J, with 14 bases in between. This CDR3 region has 15 residues. CDR3 DNA sequence: TGTGCCATCAGTGCCACCGGGATCCTTTCCTACGAGCAGTACTTC. Translated: CAISATGILSYEQYF.

There are a few counts of this clone. The gene calls are TRBV19 and TRBJ2-7; 8 bases map to TRBD2. Trimming took 3 bases from V and 4 from J; bases not matched to a gene: 5. The CDR3 has 14 amino acids. Germline-derived CDR1 and CDR2 are LNHDA and SQIVND (reference sequence). The CDR3 region has the DNA TGTGCCAGTAGTATGTCAGGACTAGCTTACGAGCAGTACTTC. This sequence encodes CASSMSGLAYEQYF. The full variable domain, with the rest looked up from reference TRBV19 and TRBJ2-7, is DGGITQSPKYLFRKEGQNVTLSCEQNLNHDAMYWYRQDPGQGLRLIYYSQIVNDFQKGDIAEGYSVSREKKESFPLTVTSAQKNPTAFYLCASSMSGLAYEQYFGPGTRLTVT.

A single count supports this clone. The J gene is TRBJ2-1, the V gene TRBV5-6, with TRBD2 identical over 10 bases. CDR1 is SGHDT, CDR2 YYEEEE, per germline. The CDR3 totals 17 residues. V lost 0 bases and J lost 0; bases outside the gene matches: 3. CDR3 nucleotide sequence: TGTGCCAGCAGCTTGGGGGCTAGCGGGAGCTCCTACAATGAGCAGTTCTTC. As protein: CASSLGASGSSYNEQFF.

The chain links TRBV27 to TRBJ1-2; D is undetermined. The CDR3 covers 14 residues. The V gene's germline CDR1 is MNHEY and CDR2 SMNVEV (reference sequence). V lost 4 bases, J lost 4 bases, and 13 bases lay in between. CDR3 sequence: CASSSPRDGYGYTF. CDR3 nucleotides: TGTGCCAGCAGTTCACCGAGGGATGGCTATGGCTACACCTTC.

This rearrangement joins TRBV5-4 to TRBJ2-7; weak D call: TRBD1 (5 bases). CDR1 and CDR2 from the germline V gene are SGHNT and YYREEE (reference sequence). The CDR3 contains 14 residues. V lost 4 bases and J lost 6, with 17 bases in between. In DNA, the CDR3 is TGTGCCAGCAGCCGATTGACAGCCCCGGGCGAGCAGTACTTC. It is translated as CASSRLTAPGEQYF.

This clone was seen once. J is TRBJ2-5 and V is TRBV7-9, with a tentative D call TRBD2 (5 bases). The V end was cut by 1 base, the J end by 5 bases, with 17 bases between. Germline V gene data show CDR1 as SEHNR and CDR2 as FQNEAQ (reference sequence). The length of the CDR3 is 16 residues. CDR3 DNA: TGTGCCAGCAGCTTAGTCCCAGTCCCGCCGGGGGAGACCCAGTACTTC. The encoded protein is CASSLVPVPPGETQYF.

The chain is built from TRBV5-1 and TRBJ2-3, with 8 bases that match TRBD2. The germline V gene has CDR1 SGHRS and CDR2 YFSETQ. V shed 2 bases and J 5 bases; nucleotides not matched to a gene: 10. The CDR3 extends over 16 amino acids. DNA of the CDR3: TGCGCCAGCAGCTTCCGGAGCGGGGGCCTCAGAGATACGCAGTATTTT. Residues: CASSFRSGGLRDTQYF.

This clone was counted a single time. The CDR3 loop reads CASSQVDLLGYGYTF. CDR3 nucleotides: TGTGCCAGCAGCCAAGTAGACTTGTTGGGCTATGGCTACACCTTC. The V call is TRBV4-2, the J call TRBJ1-2; D is undetermined. The germline V and J ends were trimmed by 1 base and 4 bases, with 13 bases remaining between them. The CDR3 runs 15 residues. Per germline, CDR1 LGHNA and CDR2 YNFKEQ.